In its sample, the clone carrying this T cell receptor (beta chain) was seen once. Each PCR replicate run on unsorted PBMC took in around 290 ng DNA, 25,000 to 30,000 T cell genomes. Method: immunoSEQ multiplex PCR; TCRdb's copy keeps in-frame clones and lacks some. The table records about 450,000 clones, roughly 85% of them present only once. The sample is drawn from a study of shared clonotypes between healthy human individuals. Healthy HIV-negative adults without recent acute infections or vaccinations served as donors. Unsorted samples relied on about 86 million PBMCs, which served as the source of genomic DNA. V gave up 2 bases and J gave up 5 bases, with 13 bases separating them. The CDR3 covers 15 residues. Germline V gene sequence: CDR1 MNHNS, CDR2 SASEGT.

Sample: PBMCs. The TCR was taken from a woman between 40 and 55 years old in good health. Some clones in this sample may be carry-over from other donors' samples. This chain connects TRBV6-1 to TRBJ1-5; D is perhaps TRBD1 (6 bases). The CDR3 nucleotides read TGTGCCAGCAGTGAATTGGGACATATTTATCAGCCCCAGCATTTT. This sequence encodes CASSELGHIYQPQHF.